These 15 T cell receptor beta chains came from one sample sequenced in a study of regulatory T cells in long-lasting Graves disease. Sequencing libraries for TCR beta were prepared with iRepertoire HTBI primers and Arm-PCR of CDR3 regions. Via MiXCR, TCRdb re-called the multiplex PCR reads, giving one row per CDR3 protein. Among around 400,000 distinct CDR3 sequences, around 11% were seen once, and the ten largest hold approximately 17%. Regarding time point: newly diagnosed GD, antithyroid drugs for less than 3 months. Generation of the TCR library employed RNA extracted from PBMCs. The sample was also linked to a second study, of T cells in Graves' hyperthyroidism and ophthalmopathy.

This sample comprised peripheral blood mononuclear cells (PBMCs), obtained at new diagnosis, from a patient treated with antithyroid drugs. These receptors originate from a woman between 18 and 29 years old with Graves disease.

This clonotype has a count of ten or more. The chain has TRBV27 and TRBJ2-5; 15 positions match TRBD2. V was clipped by 4 bases and J by 6 bases; unmatched bases: 9. This CDR3 is 17 amino acids long. Germline assignment: CDR1 MNHEY and CDR2 SMNVEV (reference sequence). The CDR3 DNA follows: TGTGCCAGCAGTTCAGGGACTAGCGGGAGGAGGTGGAAGACCCAGTACTTC. Its translation is CASSSGTSGRRWKTQYF.

The chain couples TRBV19 to TRBJ1-1; D not certain. V was cut by 4 bases and J by 0 bases, with 12 bases left in between. The CDR3 sequence is 15 residues long. From germline, CDR1 is LNHDA and CDR2 SQIVND (reference sequence). CDR3 loop: CASSNGRRMNTEAFF. The CDR3 DNA is TGTGCCAGTAGTAATGGAAGAAGGATGAACACTGAAGCTTTCTTT.

This clonotype was seen repeatedly, ten times or more. The chain recombines TRBV20-1 with TRBJ1-5, with D unresolved. Per germline, CDR1 DFQATT and CDR2 SNEGSKA (reference sequence). The V gene lost 7 bases and the J gene lost 1 base, with 11 bases spanning the gap. There are 13 residues in the CDR3. The CDR3 DNA sequence: TGCAGTGTTGGCGGCAGGAGCAATCAGCCCCAGCATTTT. Protein product: CSVGGRSNQPQHF.

This clonotype was counted only a few times. The chain employs TRBV4-3 and TRBJ1-2; TRBD1 matches 7 bases. The CDR3 totals 22 residues. Germline-derived CDR1 and CDR2 are LGHNA and YSLEER. Trimming at V came to 0 bases and at J to 12 bases, leaving 34 bases not matched to a gene. In DNA, the CDR3 is TGCGCCAGCAGCCAAGATCGGTATGTTCGAGGACAGGAAAATCGTCTATGGATTGTCGACACCTTC. Translated: CASSQDRYVRGQENRLWIVDTF.

The sample holds a few counts of this clonotype. The V call is TRBV5-1, the J call TRBJ1-1; D remains unclear. This CDR3 contains 12 residues. Looked up from germline, CDR1 is SGHRS and CDR2 is YFSETQ. Trimming removed 1 base at V and 6 bases at J, with 7 bases between. DNA of the CDR3: TGCGCCAGCAGCTTGTCAGAGGCTGAAGCTTTCTTT. Protein: CASSLSEAEAFF.

This clonotype was detected many times. This sequence joins TRBV28 and TRBJ2-5; D might be TRBD2 (5 bases). This CDR3 comprises 12 residues. Trimming took off 8 bases at V and 2 bases at J, with 9 bases between the two ends. The germline V gene encodes CDR1 MDHEN and CDR2 SYDVKM. The CDR3 DNA follows: TGTGCCAGCTCGACTACTCAAGAGACCCAGTACTTC. Translated, it gives CASSTTQETQYF.

The table lists this clonotype with many counts. The V and J genes are TRBV7-2 and TRBJ1-4; unclear D gene. Germline loops: CDR1 SGHTA, CDR2 FQGNSA. This CDR3 contains 14 residues. V dropped 2 bases and J dropped 3 bases, with 7 bases sitting between them. The CDR3 DNA reads TGTGCCAGCAGCTTAACACGGCCTAATGAAAAACTGTTTTTT. This translates into CASSLTRPNEKLFF. Together with reference TRBV7-2 and TRBJ1-4, the CDR3 gives the full variable domain: GAGVSQSPSNKVTEKGKDVELRCDPISGHTALYWYRQSLGQGLEFLIYFQGNSAPDKSGLPSDRFSAERTGGSVSTLTIQRTQQEDSAVYLCASSLTRPNEKLFFGSGTQLSVL.

In the case of this clonotype: With a much larger clone just one base away, this may be a read error. V is TRBV27 and J is TRBJ2-2; perhaps D is TRBD1 or TRBD2 (5 bases each). The V gene's germline CDR1 is MNHEY and CDR2 SMNVEV (reference sequence). V was clipped by 5 bases and J by 4 bases, with 17 bases between them. This CDR3 contains 16 residues. The CDR3 protein is CASSPHYVGTTGELFF. The DNA of the CDR3 is TGTGCCAGCAGTCCCCACTACGTCGGGACCACCGGGGAGCTGTTTTTT.

This clonotype appeared many times. The rearrangement links TRBV12-3 or TRBV12-4 to TRBJ2-1, with 16 bases lining up with TRBD2. V lost 4 bases and J lost 4; bases outside the gene matches: 10. This CDR3 contains 19 residues. The DNA for the CDR3 is TGTGCCAGCAGTTCCCAGGGACTAGCGGGGGGGCTTCGATACAATGAGCAGTTCTTC. It encodes CASSSQGLAGGLRYNEQFF.

This clonotype was seen only a few times. The rearrangement joins TRBV29-1 to TRBJ1-2, with 9 nucleotides matching TRBD1. Germline CDR1 SQVTM, CDR2 ANQGSEA. Unmatched junction bases numbered 13, after V lost 7 bases and J lost 7 bases. The CDR3 is 14 residues long. The CDR3 DNA reads TGCAGCGCCGTATCCACAGGGGGCGTAGGTGGCTACACCTTC. It specifies CSAVSTGGVGGYTF.

The table lists this clonotype with many counts. CDR3 coding DNA: TGTGCCAGCAGTTTCAGGGCGGGAAACACCATATATTTT. This codes for CASSFRAGNTIYF. The V gene is TRBV12-3 or TRBV12-4, the J gene TRBJ1-3; D perhaps matches TRBD1 (5 bases). The CDR3 is 13 amino acids. Trimming stripped 3 bases from V and 4 bases from J, with 7 bases between.

This chain connects TRBV7-9 to TRBJ1-5, with D perhaps matching TRBD1 (5 bases). V lost 1 base, J lost 2 bases, and 12 bases lay in between. Germline V gene lookup returns CDR1 SEHNR and CDR2 FQNEAQ (reference sequence). The CDR3 is made up of 16 amino acids. CDR3 in DNA: TGTGCCAGCAGCTTAGATCCAGGGTTGGGCAATCAGCCCCAGCATTTT. Translation: CASSLDPGLGNQPQHF.

Ten or more counts support this clonotype. This sequence joins TRBV6-5 and TRBJ1-2; no reliable D call. V lost 0 bases and J lost 7, with 9 bases in between. The CDR3 contains 13 residues. Germline CDR1 MNHEY, CDR2 SVGAGI. CDR3 loop: CASSYSDERGYTF. CDR3 nucleotide sequence: TGTGCCAGCAGTTACTCAGACGAGCGTGGCTACACCTTC.

This clonotype turned up a few times. The chain carries TRBV18 and TRBJ1-6; 8 bases map to TRBD1. CDR3 length equals 15 residues. The germline CDR1 and CDR2 sequences are KGHSH and LQKENI. V lost 0 bases, J lost 10 bases, and 5 bases stayed unmatched. This CDR3 reads CASSPPGQAGSPLHF. The CDR3 nucleotides are TGTGCCAGCTCACCACCGGGACAGGCGGGATCACCCCTCCACTTT.

This clonotype was found a few times. V usage is TRBV7-3 and J usage is TRBJ1-2; the D gene is possibly TRBD1 (5 bases). The CDR3 covers 14 residues. Germline V lookup: CDR1 SGHTA, CDR2 FQGTGA. V gave up 5 bases and J gave up 6 bases, with 16 bases separating them. The CDR3 loop is CASSPGTLGDGYTF. DNA of the CDR3: TGTGCCAGCAGCCCCGGGACCCTGGGGGATGGCTACACCTTC.